These T cell receptor beta chains were read from a single sample in a study of cytomegalovirus exposure and HLA in healthy donors. Sequenced by immunoSEQ multiplex PCR; TCRdb stores in-frame clones only, minus some. The sample yields some 350,000 clones, about nine tenths seen once. The sequenced material came from PBMCs. The receptors come from a woman in her twenties or thirties in good health and CMV-seropositive. Each CDR3 is given with its conserved first and last residue. The D gene is left open where the match is weak. A clone size is listed for some rows: how often the clone was seen (once, few, many), or a class if it is expanded.

>-|TRBD1|TRBV9|TRBJ2-1
CASSGGQGNNEQFF
TGTGCCAGCAGCGGGGGACAGGGCAACAATGAGCAGTTCTTC
>-|-|TRBV6-6|TRBJ1-1
CASMGERGTEAFF
TGTGCCAGCATGGGGGAAAGGGGTACTGAAGCTTTCTTT
>few|-|TRBV5-1|TRBJ2-3
CASSLAGLGTDTQYF
TGCGCCAGCAGCTTGGCGGGACTCGGCACAGATACGCAGTATTTT
>-|-|TRBV20-1|TRBJ2-1
CSARTGVEQFF
TGCAGTGCTAGGACAGGTGTAGAGCAGTTCTTC
>-|-|TRBV15|TRBJ2-5
CATSRSRGMKETQYF
TGTGCCACCAGCAGATCTAGGGGTATGAAAGAGACCCAGTACTTC
>-|-|TRBV15|TRBJ1-2
CATSRDRQVYGYTF
TGTGCCACCAGCAGAGATCGCCAGGTTTATGGCTACACCTTC
>-|TRBD1|TRBV15|TRBJ1-4
CATILTGGTTNEKLFF
TGTGCCACCATCTTGACAGGGGGGACAACTAATGAAAAACTGTTTTTT
>-|TRBD1|TRBV9|TRBJ1-2
CASSARGGYTF
TGTGCCAGCAGCGCCAGGGGGGGCTACACCTTC
>-|-|TRBV5-1|TRBJ2-2
CASSWGLLGGELFF
TGCGCCAGCAGCTGGGGACTTCTAGGCGGGGAGCTGTTTTTT
>-|TRBD2|TRBV6-1|TRBJ2-1
CASSGLAGGHNEQFF
TGTGCCAGCAGCGGACTAGCGGGGGGGCACAATGAGCAGTTCTTC
>few|TRBD1|TRBV10-3|TRBJ2-5
CAISESTGKNQETQYF
TGTGCCATCAGTGAGTCGACAGGGAAAAACCAAGAGACCCAGTACTTC